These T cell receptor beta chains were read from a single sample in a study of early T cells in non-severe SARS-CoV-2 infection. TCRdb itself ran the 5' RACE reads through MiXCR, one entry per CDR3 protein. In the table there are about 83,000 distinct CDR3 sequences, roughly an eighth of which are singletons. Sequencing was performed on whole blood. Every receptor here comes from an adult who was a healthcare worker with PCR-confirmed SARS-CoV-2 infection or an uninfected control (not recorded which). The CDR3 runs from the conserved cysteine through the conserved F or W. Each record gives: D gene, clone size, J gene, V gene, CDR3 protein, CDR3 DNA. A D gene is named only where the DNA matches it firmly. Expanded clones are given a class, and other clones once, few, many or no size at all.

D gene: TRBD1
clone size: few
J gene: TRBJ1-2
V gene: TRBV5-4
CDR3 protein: CASSRQGEFDYGYTF
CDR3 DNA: TGTGCCAGCAGCAGACAGGGGGAGTTCGACTATGGCTACACCTTC

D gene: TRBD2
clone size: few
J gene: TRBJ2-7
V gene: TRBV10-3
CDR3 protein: CAISAVGSGSGSLYEQYF
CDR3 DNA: TGTGCCATCTCTGCGGTGGGGTCGGGTAGCGGGAGTCTATACGAGCAGTACTTC

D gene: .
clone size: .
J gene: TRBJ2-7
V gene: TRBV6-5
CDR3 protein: CASSYSMNNHYEQYF
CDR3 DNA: TGTGCCAGCAGTTACTCGATGAATAATCACTACGAGCAGTACTTC

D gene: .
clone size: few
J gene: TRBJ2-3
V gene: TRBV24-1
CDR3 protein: CATSDFGRSTDTQYF
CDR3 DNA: TGTGCCACCAGTGATTTTGGCAGATCTACAGATACGCAGTATTTT

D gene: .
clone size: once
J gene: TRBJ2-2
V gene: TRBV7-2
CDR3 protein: CASSLAGRVTGELFF
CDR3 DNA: TGTGCCAGCAGCTTAGCAGGCAGGGTCACCGGGGAGCTGTTTTTT

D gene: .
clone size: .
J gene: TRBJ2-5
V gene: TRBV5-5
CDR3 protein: CASSKSPGETQYF
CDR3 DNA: TGTGCCAGCAGCAAATCTCCGGGGGAGACCCAGTACTTC

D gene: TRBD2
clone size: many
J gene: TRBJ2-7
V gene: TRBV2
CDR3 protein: CASSDQAGAYYEQYF
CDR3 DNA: TGTGCCAGCAGTGATCAAGCGGGAGCATACTACGAGCAGTACTTC

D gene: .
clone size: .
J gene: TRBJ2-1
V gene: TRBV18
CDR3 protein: CASSPLGGGRSSYNEQFF
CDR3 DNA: TGTGCCAGCTCACCACTAGGCGGCGGACGGAGCTCCTACAATGAGCAGTTCTTC

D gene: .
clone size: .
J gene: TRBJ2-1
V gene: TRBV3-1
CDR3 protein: CASSQADYSIYEQFF
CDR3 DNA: TGTGCCAGCAGCCAAGCGGACTACAGTATTTATGAGCAGTTCTTC

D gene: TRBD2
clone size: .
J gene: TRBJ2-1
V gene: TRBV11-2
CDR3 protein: CASSARRLAGYNEQFF
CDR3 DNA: TGTGCCAGCAGCGCACGCCGCCTAGCGGGATACAATGAGCAGTTCTTC